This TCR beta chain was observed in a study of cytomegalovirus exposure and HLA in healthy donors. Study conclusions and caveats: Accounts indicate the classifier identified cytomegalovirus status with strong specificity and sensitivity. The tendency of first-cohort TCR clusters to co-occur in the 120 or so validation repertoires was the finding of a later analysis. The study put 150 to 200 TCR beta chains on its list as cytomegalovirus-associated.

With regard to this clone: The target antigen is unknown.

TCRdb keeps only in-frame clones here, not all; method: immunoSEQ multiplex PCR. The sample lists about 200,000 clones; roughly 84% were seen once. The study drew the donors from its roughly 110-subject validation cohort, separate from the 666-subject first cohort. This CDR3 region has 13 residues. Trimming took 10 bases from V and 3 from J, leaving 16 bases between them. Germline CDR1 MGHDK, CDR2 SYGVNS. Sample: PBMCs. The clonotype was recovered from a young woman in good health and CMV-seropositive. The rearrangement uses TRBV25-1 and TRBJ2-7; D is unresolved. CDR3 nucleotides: TGTGCCACCTCAGGATCGCCGTACTACGAGCAGTACTTC. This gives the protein CATSGSPYYEQYF.